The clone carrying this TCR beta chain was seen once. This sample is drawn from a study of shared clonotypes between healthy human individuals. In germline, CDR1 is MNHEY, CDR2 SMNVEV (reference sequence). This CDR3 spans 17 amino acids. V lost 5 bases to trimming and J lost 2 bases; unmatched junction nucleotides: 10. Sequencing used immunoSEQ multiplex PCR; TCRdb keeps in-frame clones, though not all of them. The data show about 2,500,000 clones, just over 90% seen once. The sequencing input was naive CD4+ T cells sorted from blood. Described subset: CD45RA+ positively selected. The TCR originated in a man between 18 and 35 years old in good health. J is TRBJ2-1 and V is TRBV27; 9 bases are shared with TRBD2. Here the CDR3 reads CASSRSTSGKPYNEQFF. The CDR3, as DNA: TGTGCCAGCAGTCGATCGACTAGCGGAAAGCCCTACAATGAGCAGTTCTTC.